This T cell receptor beta chain was captured in a study of T cell responses to AZD1222 COVID-19 vaccine. Study results and caveats: Dominant CD4 TCR responses targeted spike regions 160-218 and 743-854.

TCRdb keeps only in-frame clones here, not all; method: immunoSEQ multiplex PCR. The sample records 130,000 or so clones, 90% to 95% being singletons. Points on this clone: Its specificity is not known.

The trim removed 0 bases at V and 3 bases at J, leaving 3 bases unmatched. From germline, CDR1 is ENHRY and CDR2 SYGVKD. CDR3 size: 15 residues. The receptor's source is an adult in good health. This sequence joins TRBV10-3 and TRBJ2-3, with 7 bases aligning to TRBD2. The material was peripheral blood, obtained on day 0 of AZD1222 vaccination. The CDR3 protein is CAISESGSGTDTQYF. DNA for the CDR3: TGTGCCATCAGTGAGTCAGGTAGCGGGACAGATACGCAGTATTTT.